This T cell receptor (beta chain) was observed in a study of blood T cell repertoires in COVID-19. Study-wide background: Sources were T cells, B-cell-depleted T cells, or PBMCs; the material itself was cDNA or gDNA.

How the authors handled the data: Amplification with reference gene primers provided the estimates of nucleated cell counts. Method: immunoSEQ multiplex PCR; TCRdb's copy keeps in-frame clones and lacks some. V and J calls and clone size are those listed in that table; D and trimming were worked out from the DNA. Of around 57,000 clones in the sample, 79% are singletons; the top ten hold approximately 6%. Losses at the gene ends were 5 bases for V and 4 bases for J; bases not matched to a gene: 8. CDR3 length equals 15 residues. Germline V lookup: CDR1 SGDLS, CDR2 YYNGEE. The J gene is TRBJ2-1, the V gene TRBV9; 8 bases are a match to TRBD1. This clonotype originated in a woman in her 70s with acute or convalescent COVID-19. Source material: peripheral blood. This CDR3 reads CASSDRGQLYNEQFF. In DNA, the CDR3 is TGTGCCAGCAGTGACAGGGGACAGTTGTACAATGAGCAGTTCTTC.